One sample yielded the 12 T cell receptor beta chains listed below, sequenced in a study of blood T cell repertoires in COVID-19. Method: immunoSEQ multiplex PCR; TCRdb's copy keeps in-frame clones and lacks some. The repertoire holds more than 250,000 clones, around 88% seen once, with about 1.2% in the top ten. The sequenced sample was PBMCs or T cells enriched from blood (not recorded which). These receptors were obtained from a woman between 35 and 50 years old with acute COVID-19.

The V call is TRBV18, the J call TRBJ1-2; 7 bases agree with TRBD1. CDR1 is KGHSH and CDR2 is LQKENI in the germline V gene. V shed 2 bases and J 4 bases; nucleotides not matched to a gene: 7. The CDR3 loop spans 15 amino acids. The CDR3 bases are TGTGCCAGCTCACCAATTTACAGGGGAACCTATGGCTACACCTTC. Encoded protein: CASSPIYRGTYGYTF.

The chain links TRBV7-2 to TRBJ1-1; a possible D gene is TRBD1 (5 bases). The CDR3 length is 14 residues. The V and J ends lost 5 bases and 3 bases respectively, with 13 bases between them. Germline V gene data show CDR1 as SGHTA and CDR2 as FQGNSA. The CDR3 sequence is CASSRRRGDTEAFF. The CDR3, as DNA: TGTGCCAGCAGCCGCCGTCGGGGGGACACTGAAGCTTTCTTT.

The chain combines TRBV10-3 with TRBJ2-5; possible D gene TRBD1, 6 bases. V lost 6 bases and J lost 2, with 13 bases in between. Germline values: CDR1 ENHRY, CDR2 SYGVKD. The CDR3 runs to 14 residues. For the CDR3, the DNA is TGTGCCATCAGGCCAGGGGACAAACAAGAGACCCAGTACTTC. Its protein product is CAIRPGDKQETQYF.

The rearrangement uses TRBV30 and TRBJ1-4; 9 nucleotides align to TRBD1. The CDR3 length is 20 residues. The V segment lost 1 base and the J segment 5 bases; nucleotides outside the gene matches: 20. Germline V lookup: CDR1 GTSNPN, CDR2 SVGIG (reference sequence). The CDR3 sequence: CAWSASRDREFLGVNEKLFF. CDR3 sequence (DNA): TGTGCCTGGAGTGCAAGCCGGGACAGGGAGTTTTTAGGAGTAAATGAAAAACTGTTTTTT. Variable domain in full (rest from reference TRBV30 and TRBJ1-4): SQTIHQWPATLVQPVGSPLSLECTVEGTSNPNLYWYRQAAGRGLQLLFYSVGIGQISSEVPQNLSASRPQDRQFILSSKKLLLSDSGFYLCAWSASRDREFLGVNEKLFFGSGTQLSVL.

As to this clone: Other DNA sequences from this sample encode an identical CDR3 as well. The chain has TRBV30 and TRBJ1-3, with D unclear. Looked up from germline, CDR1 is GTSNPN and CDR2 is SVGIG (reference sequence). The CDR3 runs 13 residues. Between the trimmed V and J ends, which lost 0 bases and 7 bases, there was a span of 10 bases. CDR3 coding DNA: TGTGCCTGGAGTGTTAACGGCAGGAACACCATATATTTT. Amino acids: CAWSVNGRNTIYF. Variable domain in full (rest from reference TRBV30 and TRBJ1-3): SQTIHQWPATLVQPVGSPLSLECTVEGTSNPNLYWYRQAAGRGLQLLFYSVGIGQISSEVPQNLSASRPQDRQFILSSKKLLLSDSGFYLCAWSVNGRNTIYFGEGSWLTVV.

The CDR3 here is CASSLKRPLTGQEKLFF. The CDR3 bases are TGTGCCAGCAGCTTAAAGCGCCCTTTGACAGGGCAAGAAAAACTGTTTTTT. The chain joins TRBV7-2 to TRBJ1-4; TRBD1 agrees at 7 bases. J was trimmed by 8 bases and V by 2 bases; bases with no gene match: 14. CDR3 length equals 17 residues. Germline-derived CDR1 and CDR2 are SGHTA and FQGNSA.

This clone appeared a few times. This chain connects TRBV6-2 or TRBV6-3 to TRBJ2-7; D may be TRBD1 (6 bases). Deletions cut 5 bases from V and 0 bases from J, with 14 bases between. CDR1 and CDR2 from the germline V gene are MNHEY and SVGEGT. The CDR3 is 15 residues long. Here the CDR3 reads CASSLSGAYSYEQYV. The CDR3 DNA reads TGTGCCAGCAGTCTCTCAGGGGCCTACTCCTACGAGCAGTACGTC.

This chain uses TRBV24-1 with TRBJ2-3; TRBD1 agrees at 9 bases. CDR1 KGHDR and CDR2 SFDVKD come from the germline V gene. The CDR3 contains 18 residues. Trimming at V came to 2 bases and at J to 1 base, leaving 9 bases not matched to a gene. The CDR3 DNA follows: TGTGCCACCAGTGATTCCCCGCGGGACAGGGCTCGCACAGATACGCAGTATTTT. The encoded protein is CATSDSPRDRARTDTQYF.

The CDR3 DNA follows: TGTGCCAGCAGTGAATTGCGGGAGAGCCTTAGCAATCAGCCCCAGCATTTT. Translation: CASSELRESLSNQPQHF. V and J are TRBV6-1 and TRBJ1-5; D call uncertain. Germline V gene data show CDR1 as MNHNS and CDR2 as SASEGT. CDR3 length: 17 residues. The V end lost 2 bases, the J end lost 0 bases, and 14 bases lay between the germline ends.

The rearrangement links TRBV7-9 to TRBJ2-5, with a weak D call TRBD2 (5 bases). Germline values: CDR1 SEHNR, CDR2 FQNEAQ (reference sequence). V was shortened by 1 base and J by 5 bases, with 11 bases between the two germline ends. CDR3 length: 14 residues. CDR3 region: CASSLGGLSETQYF. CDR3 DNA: TGTGCCAGCAGCTTAGGAGGGTTGTCGGAGACCCAGTACTTC.

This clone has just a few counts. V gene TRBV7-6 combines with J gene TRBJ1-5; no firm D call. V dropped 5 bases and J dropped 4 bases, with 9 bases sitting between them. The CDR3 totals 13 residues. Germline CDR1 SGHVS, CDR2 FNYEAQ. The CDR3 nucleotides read TGTGCCAGCAGCCCCCAGGAAAATCAGCCCCAGCATTTT. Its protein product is CASSPQENQPQHF.

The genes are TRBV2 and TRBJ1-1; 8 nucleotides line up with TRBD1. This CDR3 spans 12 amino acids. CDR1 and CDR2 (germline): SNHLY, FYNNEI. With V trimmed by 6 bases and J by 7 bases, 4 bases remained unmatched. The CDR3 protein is CASREDRDEAFF. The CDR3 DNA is TGTGCCAGCAGAGAGGACAGGGATGAAGCTTTCTTT.